This T cell receptor (beta chain) was sequenced during a study of blood T cells in healthy people across ages. Notes on this clonotype: Its antigen is still unknown.

The second PCR ran about 6 to 11 cycles with a sample-barcoded 5' primer and J-beta primers. TCRdb redid the calling of the 5' RACE reads with MiXCR, one entry per CDR3 protein. This sample yields more than 900,000 distinct CDR3 sequences, of which roughly 28% are seen a single time; about a tenth belongs to the top ten. The CDR3 covers 14 residues. The germline V gene has CDR1 MNHEY and CDR2 SVGAGI. V gave up 8 bases and J gave up 5 bases; unmatched junction bases: 9. Study observations and caveats: In these data, TCR beta diversity tracked strongly with naive T cell percentage. It was held that the diversity estimates obtained from one million T cells were underestimates.

The same data also contributed to another study, on T cells of mothers and their children. That study adds: The authors used all extracted RNA for cDNA synthesis, at roughly 1.5 ug per 15 ul.

Sequencing used blood. This TCR derives from a woman between 35 and 50 years old in good health. V is TRBV6-5 and J is TRBJ2-3; 8 nucleotides align to TRBD2. For the CDR3, the DNA is TGTGCCAGCTGGAAGCGGGGGAGGAAAGATACGCAGTATTTT. Translating it yields CASWKRGRKDTQYF.